One sample yielded the 14 T cell receptor beta chains listed below, sequenced in a study of shared clonotypes between healthy human individuals (dated by TCRdb to the early 2020s). Receptor amplification or capture employed the immunoSEQ multiplex PCR assay. TCRdb took this table from immuneACCESS and kept in-frame rearrangements with V and J called. Such tables lack part of the clones; where checked against another copy, unresolved V genes explain under half of the gap, and the rest is unexplained. For this sample the table gives more than 200,000 clones, of which approximately 65% were detected only once. The ten largest make up around 10% of the sample. Sequencing was performed on memory CD4+ T cells sorted from blood. Reading the label with the study, this specimen's cell subset or site is: CD45RA-negative fraction. The receptors were gathered from a man aged 25 to 40 in good health.

The chain joins TRBV6-6 to TRBJ2-1; 9 nucleotides match TRBD2. The CDR3 contains 14 residues. The trim removed 2 bases at V and 5 bases at J, leaving 1 base unmatched. Germline V CDR1 and CDR2: MNHNY, SVGAGI (reference sequence). The chain's CDR3 is CASSYEREDNEQFF. In DNA form, the CDR3 reads TGTGCCAGCAGTTACGAGCGGGAGGACAATGAGCAGTTCTTC.

This clone was seen only a few times. The chain joins TRBV6-6 to TRBJ2-7; TRBD1 matches at 8 bases. Germline CDR1 reads MNHNY; CDR2 reads SVGAGI (reference sequence). The J segment lost 3 bases and the V segment lost 11 bases, leaving 9 bases of the junction unmatched. The CDR3 is made up of 13 amino acids. CDR3 loop: CAGGAGGNYEQYF. The CDR3 region has the DNA TGTGCCGGCGGGGCAGGGGGCAACTACGAGCAGTACTTC.

The chain uses TRBV6-5 and TRBJ1-1, with D possibly TRBD1 on 5 matching bases. The ends were cut back, 6 bases at V and 1 base at J, with 9 bases in the middle. CDR1 is MNHEY and CDR2 is SVGAGI in the germline V gene. CDR3 size: 13 residues. In DNA form, the CDR3 reads TGTGCCAGCAGCCAGACAGCGAACACTGAAGCTTTCTTT. It encodes CASSQTANTEAFF.

The genes are TRBV18 and TRBJ2-3; TRBD1 matches at 9 bases. The germline CDR1 and CDR2 sequences are KGHSH and LQKENI. This CDR3 has 17 residues. The J segment lost 6 bases and the V segment lost 1 base, leaving 11 bases of the junction unmatched. CDR3 region: CASSPLPISGQGDTQYF. DNA for the CDR3: TGTGCCAGCTCACCACTTCCTATCTCCGGACAGGGGGATACGCAGTATTTT.

The V and J genes are TRBV2 and TRBJ1-4; no firm D call. The CDR3 is made up of 13 amino acids. From germline, CDR1 is SNHLY and CDR2 FYNNEI. V lost 7 bases and J lost 5, with 11 bases in between. CDR3 sequence reads: CASTLKRNEKLFF. DNA of the CDR3: TGTGCCAGCACCCTAAAGCGCAATGAAAAACTGTTTTTT.

The chain recombines TRBV5-1 with TRBJ2-3; possible D gene TRBD2, 6 bases. Germline values: CDR1 SGHRS, CDR2 YFSETQ. V lost 5 bases, J lost 0 bases, and 10 bases lay in between. The CDR3 contains 14 residues. The CDR3 loop is CASRRGASTDTQYF. The CDR3 nucleotides read TGCGCCAGCAGACGCGGGGCCAGCACAGATACGCAGTATTTT.

The chain joins TRBV19 to TRBJ2-2; 8 nucleotides line up with TRBD1. Germline CDR1 reads LNHDA; CDR2 reads SQIVND (reference sequence). V lost 6 bases to trimming and J lost 3 bases; unmatched junction nucleotides: 6. The CDR3 is 15 amino acids. For the CDR3, the DNA is TGTGCCAGTAGCGCGCGGACAGGGTACACCGGGGAGCTGTTTTTT. It encodes CASSARTGYTGELFF.

The sample holds a few counts of this clone. The J gene is TRBJ2-1, the V gene TRBV30; TRBD2 agrees at 9 bases. The CDR3 totals 16 residues. The germline CDR1 and CDR2 sequences are GTSNPN and SVGIG (reference sequence). Trimming at V came to 3 bases and at J to 3 bases, leaving 9 bases not matched to a gene. The CDR3 bases are TGTGCCTGGAGGGGTAGCGGGAGAGACTTCTACAATGAGCAGTTCTTC. Translation: CAWRGSGRDFYNEQFF. The entire variable domain, with the rest obtained from reference TRBV30 and TRBJ2-1, is as follows: SQTIHQWPATLVQPVGSPLSLECTVEGTSNPNLYWYRQAAGRGLQLLFYSVGIGQISSEVPQNLSASRPQDRQFILSSKKLLLSDSGFYLCAWRGSGRDFYNEQFFGPGTRLTVL.

The CDR3 nucleotides are TGTGCCTGGAGTGCGGATGGTGACACTGAAGCTTTCTTT. Protein: CAWSADGDTEAFF. The gene calls are TRBV30 and TRBJ1-1; D gene unclear. Germline loops: CDR1 GTSNPN, CDR2 SVGIG (reference sequence). The CDR3 has 13 amino acids. V gave up 1 base and J gave up 3 bases, with 9 bases separating them.

The V and J genes are TRBV11-2 and TRBJ2-7; 7 positions match TRBD2. The J segment lost 6 bases and the V segment lost 1 base, leaving 15 bases of the junction unmatched. From germline, CDR1 is SGHAT and CDR2 FQNNGV. The CDR3 length is 17 residues. CDR3 sequence reads: CASSLGLAVGRRAEQYF. The CDR3 region has the DNA TGTGCCAGCAGCTTAGGCCTAGCGGTAGGAAGAAGGGCCGAGCAGTACTTC.

The chain combines TRBV30 with TRBJ1-1, with 8 bases lining up with TRBD1. Germline-derived CDR1 and CDR2 are GTSNPN and SVGIG (reference sequence). The CDR3 spans 11 residues. The V segment lost 8 bases and the J segment 3 bases; nucleotides outside the gene matches: 2. CDR3 protein: CALQGDTEAFF. The DNA of the CDR3 is TGTGCCCTACAGGGGGACACTGAAGCTTTCTTT.

The chain carries TRBV2 and TRBJ2-7; no reliable D call. Germline V gene lookup returns CDR1 SNHLY and CDR2 FYNNEI. This CDR3 has 15 residues. Trimming left V 3 bases short and J 2 bases short, with 14 bases between. CDR3 bases: TGTGCCAGCAGTGAGGGCACAGTCCCGACCTACGAGCAGTACTTC. Protein product: CASSEGTVPTYEQYF.

The chain links TRBV28 to TRBJ1-5; possible D gene TRBD1, 6 bases. The CDR3 runs 13 residues. Germline CDR1 reads MDHEN; CDR2 reads SYDVKM. V gave up 6 bases and J gave up 11 bases, with 17 bases separating them. For the CDR3, the DNA is TGTGCCAGCAGATCCCCGGTTGCAGGGGCCCAGCATTTT. This sequence encodes CASRSPVAGAQHF.

The V gene is TRBV27, the J gene TRBJ2-1; TRBD1 agrees at 8 bases. Looked up from germline, CDR1 is MNHEY and CDR2 is SMNVEV (reference sequence). J gave up 12 bases and V 2 bases, and 12 bases lay outside the gene matches. The CDR3 is 15 amino acids. In DNA form, the CDR3 reads TGTGCCAGCAGTTTAACAGTTTCAGGGGGCGCAAGGCAGTTCTTC. It encodes CASSLTVSGGARQFF.